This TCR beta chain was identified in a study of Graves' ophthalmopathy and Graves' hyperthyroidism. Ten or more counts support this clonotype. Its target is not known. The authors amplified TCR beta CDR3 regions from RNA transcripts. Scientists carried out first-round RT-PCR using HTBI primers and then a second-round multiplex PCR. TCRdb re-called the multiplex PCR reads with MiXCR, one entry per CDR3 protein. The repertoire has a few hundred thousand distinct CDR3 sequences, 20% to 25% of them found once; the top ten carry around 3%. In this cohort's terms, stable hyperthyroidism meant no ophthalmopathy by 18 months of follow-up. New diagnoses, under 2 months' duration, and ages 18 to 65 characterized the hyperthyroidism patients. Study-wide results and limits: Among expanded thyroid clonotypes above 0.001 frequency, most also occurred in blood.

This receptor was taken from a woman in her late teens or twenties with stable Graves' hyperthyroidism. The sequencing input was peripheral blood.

CDR3 amino acids: CSVRGGYGYTF. The CDR3 nucleotides are TGCAGTGTTAGGGGCGGCTATGGCTACACCTTC. The chain combines TRBV20-1 with TRBJ1-2; D perhaps matches TRBD1 (5 bases). The length of the CDR3 is 11 residues. Germline V CDR1 and CDR2: DFQATT, SNEGSKA (reference sequence). V was clipped by 7 bases and J by 4 bases, with 10 bases between them.